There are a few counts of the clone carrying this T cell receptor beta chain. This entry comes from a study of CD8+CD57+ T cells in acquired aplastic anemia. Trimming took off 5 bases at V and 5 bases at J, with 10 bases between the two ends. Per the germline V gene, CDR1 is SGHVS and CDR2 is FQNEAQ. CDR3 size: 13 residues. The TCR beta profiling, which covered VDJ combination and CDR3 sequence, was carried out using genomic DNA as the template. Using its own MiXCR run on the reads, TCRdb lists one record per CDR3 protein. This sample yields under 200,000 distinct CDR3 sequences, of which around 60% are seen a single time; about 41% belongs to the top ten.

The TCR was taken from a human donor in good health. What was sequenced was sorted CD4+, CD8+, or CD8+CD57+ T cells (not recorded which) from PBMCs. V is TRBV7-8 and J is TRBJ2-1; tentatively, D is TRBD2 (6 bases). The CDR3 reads CASSPSGDNEQFF. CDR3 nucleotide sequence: TGTGCCAGCAGCCCCTCGGGGGACAATGAGCAGTTCTTC.